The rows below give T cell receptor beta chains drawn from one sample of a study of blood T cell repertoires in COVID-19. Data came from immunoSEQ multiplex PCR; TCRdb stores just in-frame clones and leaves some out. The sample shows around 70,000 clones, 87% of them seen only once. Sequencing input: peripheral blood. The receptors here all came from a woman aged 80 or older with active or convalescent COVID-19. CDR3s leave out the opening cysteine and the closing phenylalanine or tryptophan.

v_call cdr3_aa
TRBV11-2 ASSLLAGGIYEQY
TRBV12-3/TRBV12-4 ASSFRFYGYT
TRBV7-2 ASSLAGTIQETQY
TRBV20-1 SASTTVSSGELF
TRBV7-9 ASSVIPRTGKGYT
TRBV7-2 ASRTGTATSYEQY
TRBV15 ATSSPFGGAATGELF
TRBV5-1 ASSLAPGQPQH
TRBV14 ASSQVAGGVVGANVLT
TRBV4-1 ASSHSSGANVLT
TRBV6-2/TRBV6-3 ASSYGGAANEKLF
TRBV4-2 ASSQSYEQY
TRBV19 ASSPTGRGDQPQH
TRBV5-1 ASSPGGEQPQH
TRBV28 ASSPAQGVATYSNQPQH
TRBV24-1 ATSDPRQGGYEQY
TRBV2 ASLGSEAF
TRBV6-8 ASTPRASGGGPYEQY
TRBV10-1 ASSPGSSGNTIY
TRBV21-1 ASGRDRVNGTEAF
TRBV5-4 ASSRSGGAPDTQY
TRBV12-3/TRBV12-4 ASSEQRQETQY
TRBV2 ASTTGNQPQH
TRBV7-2 ASTPNRGIHEQY
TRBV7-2 ASSFRDRYEQY
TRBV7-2 ASSKEGQSSYNSPLH
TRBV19 ASSITGVETQY
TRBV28 ASSFWRQLMNTEAF
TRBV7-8 ASSSDRADTQY
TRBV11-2 ASSSGQGNYGYT
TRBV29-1 SVLTGAPTNTGELF
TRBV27 ASSFFNSPLH
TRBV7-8 ASRKVRGGLKETQY
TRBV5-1 ASSLGSRGETQY
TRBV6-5 ASSLTGTGYGYT
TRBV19 ASRDSTSLDGYT
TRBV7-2 ASSTYTGNTIY
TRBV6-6 ASSEGATNEKLF
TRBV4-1 ASIGGGTGELF
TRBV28 ASTREFPYGYT
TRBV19 ASRAYNSPLH
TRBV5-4 ASSIRTGRYGYT
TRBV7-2 ASSLAQSGDTQY
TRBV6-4 ASSLTGRNTEAF
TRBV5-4 ASSVTGGASTGELF
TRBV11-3 ASSLVAGGSYNEQF
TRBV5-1 ASSLEGQGIGKLF
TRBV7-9 ASGVVGNNQPQH
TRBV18 ASSPGTEYGYT
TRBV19 ASSYSRGHYEQY
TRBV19 ASSTTGLAGGRNEQY
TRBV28 ASRVTRASYNEQF
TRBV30 AWADRYNQPQH